This T cell receptor (beta chain) was sequenced in a study of T-cell memory formation after mild COVID-19. The wider study: Clusters were largely donor specific.

CDR3 length: 12 amino acids. Per the germline V gene, CDR1 is LGHDT and CDR2 is YNNKEL (reference sequence). The V end was cut by 1 base, the J end by 4 bases, with 4 bases between. This clonotype was recorded many times. Its specificity is unknown. TCRalpha and TCRbeta libraries used 5'RACE with constant-segment primers and UMIs. In TCRdb, the 5' RACE reads were re-called with MiXCR into one record per CDR3 protein. Of around 400,000 distinct CDR3 sequences detected, approximately 24% appear once; the ten largest clones hold about 10%. Study-level points and caveats: Memory from before infection featured some responding clones, which suggests cross-reactive memory joined. Contracting clones, day 15 to 85, had balanced CD4/CD8, and later expanders favored CD4+.

The V gene is TRBV3-1, the J gene TRBJ2-5; no firm D call. Sample: PBMCs or a T cell subset sorted from them (not recorded which). This clonotype was obtained from an adult woman who had mild COVID-19 (a few samples of this study predate the infection). Cell type and time point are not known. CDR3 nucleotide sequence: TGTGCCAGCAGCCAAGTCGGAGAGACCCAGTACTTC. Translating it yields CASSQVGETQYF.